This T cell receptor beta chain was identified in a study of blood T cells in healthy people across ages. Using a J-beta primer mix together with a sample-barcoded 5' primer, a second PCR was run for about 6 to 12 cycles. TCRdb used MiXCR to reprocess the 5' RACE reads, holding one entry per CDR3 protein. Among around 1.5 million distinct CDR3 sequences listed, approximately 32% were seen once. CDR1 and CDR2 (germline): SNHLY, FYNNEI. The CDR3 runs 14 residues. To note about this clonotype: Its ends do not fully match the called genes, so a read error is possible.

This receptor was identified in a woman aged 25 to 45 in good health. This sequence joins TRBV2 and TRBJ2-3; D gene ambiguous. The specimen sequenced was blood. CDR3 bases: TGTGCCACCAGTGAAGGAGTACCGACAGATACGCAGTATTTT. Protein product: CATSEGVPTDTQYF.